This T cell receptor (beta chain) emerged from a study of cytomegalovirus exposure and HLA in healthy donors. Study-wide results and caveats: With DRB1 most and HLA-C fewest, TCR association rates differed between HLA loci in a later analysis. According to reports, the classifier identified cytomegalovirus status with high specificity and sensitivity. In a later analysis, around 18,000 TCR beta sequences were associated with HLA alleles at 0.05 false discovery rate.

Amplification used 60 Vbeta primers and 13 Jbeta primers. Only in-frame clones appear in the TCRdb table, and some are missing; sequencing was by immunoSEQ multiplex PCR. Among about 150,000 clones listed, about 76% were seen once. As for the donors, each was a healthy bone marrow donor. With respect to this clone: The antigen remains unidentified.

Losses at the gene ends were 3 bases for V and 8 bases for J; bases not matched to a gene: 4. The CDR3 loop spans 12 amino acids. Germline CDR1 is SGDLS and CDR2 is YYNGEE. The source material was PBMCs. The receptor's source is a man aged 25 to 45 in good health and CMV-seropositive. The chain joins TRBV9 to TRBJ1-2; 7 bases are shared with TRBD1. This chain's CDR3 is CASSAGTEGYTF. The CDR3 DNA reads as TGTGCCAGCAGCGCTGGGACAGAGGGCTACACCTTC.